The subject of this entry is one TCR beta chain. The authors' processing: Counts of nucleated cells, estimated from reference gene primer amplification, were obtained. TCRdb keeps only in-frame clones here, not all; method: immunoSEQ multiplex PCR. That table furnishes V, J and clone size, whereas the DNA furnished D and trimming. The sample records approximately 190,000 clones, over 80% being singletons. In germline, CDR1 is DFQATT, CDR2 SNEGSKA (reference sequence). Trimming at V came to 3 bases and at J to 8 bases, leaving 6 bases not matched to a gene. The CDR3 extends over 14 amino acids. The sample originates from a study of blood T cell repertoires in COVID-19. Study in general: Acute-phase and convalescent COVID-19 samples originated in the United States, Italy and Spain. In each case, the material was cDNA or gDNA derived from T cells, B-cell-depleted T cells, or PBMCs.

The TCR originated in a woman aged 60-75 years with COVID-19, enrolled during active disease. The source material was peripheral blood. This chain links TRBV20-1 with TRBJ1-6; TRBD1 matches 8 bases. In nucleotides, the CDR3 is TGCAGTGCTAGTCATCAGGGGGCTGATTCACCCCTCCACTTT. Protein product: CSASHQGADSPLHF.